One sample yielded the 26 T cell receptor beta chains listed below, sequenced in a study of T cells in Graves' hyperthyroidism and ophthalmopathy. RNA transcripts yielded amplified TCR beta CDR3 regions. TCR CDR3 underwent first-round RT-PCR with the HTBI primer set. TCRdb itself ran the multiplex PCR reads through MiXCR, one entry per CDR3 protein. This table has about 620,000 distinct CDR3 sequences, 16% appearing once. The sequencing input was blood. These receptors all stem from a woman aged 25-40 years with Graves' hyperthyroidism.

This clonotype has ten or more counts. This chain connects TRBV30 to TRBJ2-1; 11 positions agree with TRBD1. CDR1 is GTSNPN, CDR2 SVGIG, per germline (reference sequence). The ends lost 2 bases at V and 2 bases at J; junction bases unmatched: 5. The CDR3 sequence is 16 residues long. CDR3 DNA: TGTGCCTGGAGTTCGGGACAGGGGGGTCCCTACAATGAGCAGTTCTTC. Protein product: CAWSSGQGGPYNEQFF.

This clonotype was seen at least ten times. V gene TRBV6-1 combines with J gene TRBJ2-1; 10 bases map to TRBD2. The CDR3 covers 15 residues. Germline assignment: CDR1 MNHNS and CDR2 SASEGT. J lost 3 bases, V lost 6 bases, and 5 bases had no gene match. The CDR3 region has the DNA TGTGCCAGCAGATTCGAGCGGGAGGGCTACAATGAGCAGTTCTTC. It yields the protein CASRFEREGYNEQFF.

With regard to this clonotype: Just one base apart from a much larger clone, this may be a read error. The chain couples TRBV6-1 to TRBJ1-1, with 7 bases identical to TRBD1. The CDR3 is 15 amino acids. CDR1 is MNHNS and CDR2 is SASEGT in the germline V gene. The CDR3 DNA follows: TGTACCAGCAGCCTAGCACAGGGGCCCACTGTAGAAGCTTTCTTT. This gives the protein CTSSLAQGPTVEAFF.

J is TRBJ1-2 and V is TRBV12-3 or TRBV12-4, with D perhaps TRBD1 (5 bases). The CDR3 runs to 13 residues. The ends were cut back, 5 bases at V and 7 bases at J, with 14 bases in the middle. CDR3 coding DNA: TGTGCCAGCAGTAGACAGCCCGGGGGTGGCTACACCTTC. It yields the protein CASSRQPGGGYTF.

This clonotype has a handful of counts. This rearrangement joins TRBV27 to TRBJ1-1; D is perhaps TRBD1 (6 bases). Between the trimmed V and J ends, which lost 4 bases and 4 bases, there was a span of 16 bases. The CDR3 contains 15 residues. Germline V lookup: CDR1 MNHEY, CDR2 SMNVEV (reference sequence). The CDR3 is CASSSLQGLSTEAFF. The CDR3 DNA reads TGTGCCAGCAGTTCGCTTCAGGGGTTGAGCACTGAAGCTTTCTTT.

This clonotype appeared many times. The chain is built from TRBV12-3 or TRBV12-4 and TRBJ2-1; D is unresolved. The V and J ends lost 3 bases and 6 bases respectively, with 9 bases between them. The CDR3 runs 13 residues. The CDR3 DNA sequence: TGTGCCAGCAGTTTCTCCAAGGTCAATGAGCAGTTCTTC. This encodes CASSFSKVNEQFF.

The chain employs TRBV7-8 and TRBJ2-1; 10 positions agree with TRBD2. J was trimmed by 10 bases and V by 2 bases; bases with no gene match: 11. The CDR3 extends over 16 amino acids. CDR1 and CDR2 (germline): SGHVS, FQNEAQ. The CDR3 region has the DNA TGTGCCAGCAGCTTACGAAGGCTAGCGGGAGTCCGGGAGCAGTTCTTC. Translation gives CASSLRRLAGVREQFF.

This clonotype was detected ten times or more. V usage is TRBV12-3 or TRBV12-4 and J usage is TRBJ1-4; the match to TRBD1 covers 8 bases. V shed 6 bases, J shed 7 bases, and the junction held 4 bases outside the gene matches. The CDR3 consists of 13 residues. CDR3 nucleotide sequence: TGTGCCAGCAGGTCTGGACAGGGTGAAAAACTGTTTTTT. Translation: CASRSGQGEKLFF.

This clonotype was seen at least ten times. The rearrangement joins TRBV12-3 or TRBV12-4 to TRBJ1-5, with D possibly TRBD1 on 5 matching bases. The CDR3 extends over 15 amino acids. The germline V and J ends were trimmed by 5 bases and 7 bases, with 18 bases remaining between them. The DNA of the CDR3 is TGTGCCAGCAGTCAATTGGAGGGGATCCGGCAGCCCCAGCATTTT. Protein: CASSQLEGIRQPQHF.

This clonotype was seen a handful of times. The chain combines TRBV5-1 with TRBJ2-2; 10 bases map to TRBD2. J lost 4 bases, V lost 5 bases, and 14 bases had no gene match. CDR3 size: 18 residues. CDR1 and CDR2 (germline): SGHRS, YFSETQ. The CDR3 bases are TGCGCCAGCAGTCCTAGGGGGCTAGCGGGAGAAGGCACCGGGGAGCTGTTTTTT. Translating gives CASSPRGLAGEGTGELFF.

Only a few counts were recorded for this clonotype. The chain has TRBV20-1 and TRBJ2-7, with D possibly being TRBD2 (6 bases). CDR1 is DFQATT, CDR2 SNEGSKA, per germline (reference sequence). Trimming stripped 1 base from V and 5 bases from J, with 18 bases between. The CDR3 runs 15 residues. The CDR3 region has the DNA TGCAGTGCTAGAGCCCTCGGCGGGATTAACGACGAGCAGTACTTC. Amino acids: CSARALGGINDEQYF.

This sequence joins TRBV28 and TRBJ2-1; 9 positions match TRBD2. The ends lost 3 bases at V and 2 bases at J; junction bases unmatched: 5. From germline, CDR1 is MDHEN and CDR2 SYDVKM. This CDR3 comprises 16 residues. CDR3 nucleotides: TGTGCCAGCAGTTTGGATAGCGGGAGCCCCTACAATGAGCAGTTCTTC. This gives the protein CASSLDSGSPYNEQFF.

This clonotype was seen repeatedly, ten times or more. The chain carries TRBV27 and TRBJ2-7, with D possibly TRBD2 on 6 matching bases. The CDR3 runs 13 residues. The germline gives CDR1 MNHEY, CDR2 SMNVEV (reference sequence). The V end was cut by 4 bases, the J end by 3 bases, with 10 bases between. The CDR3 region has the DNA TGTGCCAGCAGTTCAAACGGGGGCTACGAGCAGTACTTC. Protein sequence: CASSSNGGYEQYF.

The rearrangement links TRBV2 to TRBJ1-5; D might be TRBD1 (6 bases). V lost 5 bases and J 4 bases, leaving 15 bases between the germline ends. Germline-derived CDR1 and CDR2 are SNHLY and FYNNEI. The CDR3 extends over 15 amino acids. CDR3 protein: CASSKGGGGNQPQHF. The CDR3, as DNA: TGTGCCAGCAGTAAGGGGGGCGGGGGAAATCAGCCCCAGCATTTT.

The J gene is TRBJ1-5, the V gene TRBV27; D might be TRBD1 (5 bases). The V and J ends lost 6 bases and 3 bases respectively, with 21 bases between them. The germline CDR1 and CDR2 sequences are MNHEY and SMNVEV (reference sequence). There are 17 residues in the CDR3. The CDR3 sequence: CASSRRGGILINQPQHF. The CDR3 DNA sequence: TGTGCCAGCAGCCGGCGGGGCGGTATATTGATCAATCAGCCCCAGCATTTT.

The V gene is TRBV18, the J gene TRBJ1-2; D is unclear. The V end lost 5 bases, the J end lost 8 bases, and 9 bases lay between the germline ends. CDR3 length: 11 residues. The V gene's germline CDR1 is KGHSH and CDR2 LQKENI. CDR3 protein: CASSSRAGYTF. CDR3 in DNA: TGTGCCAGCTCATCGCGGGCGGGCTACACCTTC.

This clonotype was recorded many times. This rearrangement joins TRBV30 to TRBJ1-1, with unresolved D. CDR3 length: 14 amino acids. Germline-derived CDR1 and CDR2 are GTSNPN and SVGIG (reference sequence). V was trimmed by 6 bases and J by 6 bases, leaving 20 bases between them. The CDR3: CACDHRVRGAEAFF. CDR3 nucleotides: TGTGCCTGTGATCACAGAGTGCGAGGCGCTGAAGCTTTCTTT. The full variable domain, rest sourced from reference TRBV30 and TRBJ1-1, is SQTIHQWPATLVQPVGSPLSLECTVEGTSNPNLYWYRQAAGRGLQLLFYSVGIGQISSEVPQNLSASRPQDRQFILSSKKLLLSDSGFYLCACDHRVRGAEAFFGQGTRLTVV.

The chain uses TRBV7-9 and TRBJ2-3, with TRBD1 matching 7 bases. The junction had 11 bases not matched to a gene; V was cut back by 4 bases and J by 1 base. CDR1 and CDR2 from the germline V gene are SEHNR and FQNEAQ (reference sequence). This CDR3 is built from 17 residues. The chain's CDR3 is CASSSSHRGLRTDTQYF. CDR3 coding DNA: TGTGCCAGCAGCTCCAGCCACAGGGGTCTCCGCACAGATACGCAGTATTTT. The full variable domain, completed using reference TRBV7-9 and TRBJ2-3, is DTGVSQNPRHKITKRGQNVTFRCDPISEHNRLYWYRQTLGQGPEFLTYFQNEAQLEKSRLLSDRFSAERPKGSFSTLEIQRTEQGDSAMYLCASSSSHRGLRTDTQYFGPGTRLTVL.

The J gene is TRBJ2-7, the V gene TRBV30; D call uncertain. CDR1 and CDR2 (germline): GTSNPN, SVGIG (reference sequence). The V end lost 4 bases, the J end lost 4 bases, and 8 bases lay between the germline ends. The CDR3 consists of 11 residues. As DNA, the CDR3 is TGTGCCTGGAAACAGAATTACGAGCAGTACTTC. It encodes CAWKQNYEQYF.

This clonotype came up a few times. The chain couples TRBV20-1 to TRBJ2-7; tentatively, D is TRBD1 (6 bases). V lost 5 bases, J lost 9 bases, and 20 bases lay in between. Germline V CDR1 and CDR2: DFQATT, SNEGSKA (reference sequence). CDR3 size: 13 residues. The CDR3 coding sequence is TGCAGTGCTGGACAGAAGGGCGAACGCTGGCAGTACTTC. It specifies CSAGQKGERWQYF.

This clonotype was seen at least ten times. J is TRBJ2-7 and V is TRBV3-1; 9 bases fit TRBD1. CDR1 is LGHDT and CDR2 is YNNKEL in the germline V gene (reference sequence). The CDR3 totals 14 residues. V was pared by 3 bases and J by 4 bases, with 4 bases of the junction left unmatched. CDR3 bases: TGTGCCAGCAGCCATGAGACAGGGGGTTACGAGCAGTACTTC. It yields the protein CASSHETGGYEQYF.

The chain links TRBV6-1 to TRBJ2-1; D perhaps matches TRBD1 (6 bases). The germline CDR1 and CDR2 sequences are MNHNS and SASEGT. This CDR3 is built from 14 residues. The ends were cut back, 4 bases at V and 8 bases at J, with 15 bases in the middle. The CDR3 nucleotides read TGTGCCAGCAGTGGGATGACACCAGGGGATGAGCAGTTCTTC. Amino acids: CASSGMTPGDEQFF.

This clonotype was observed at least ten times. J is TRBJ2-7 and V is TRBV6-1; 9 bases line up with TRBD1. The CDR3 length is 15 residues. V lost 7 bases and J lost 6; bases outside the gene matches: 13. Germline V gene lookup returns CDR1 MNHNS and CDR2 SASEGT. CDR3 nucleotide sequence: TGTGCCAGCATCGGACGGGGGACAGGGCACTCCGAGCAGTACTTC. Protein sequence: CASIGRGTGHSEQYF.

This clonotype was picked up many times. The chain uses TRBV28 and TRBJ2-1, with a tentative D call TRBD1 (6 bases). This CDR3 comprises 14 residues. CDR1 and CDR2 from the germline V gene are MDHEN and SYDVKM. With 3 bases removed from V and 8 bases from J, the gap between germline ends came to 14 bases. CDR3 residues: CASSFAGDKDEQFF. The CDR3 DNA follows: TGTGCCAGCAGTTTTGCCGGGGACAAGGATGAGCAGTTCTTC.

The rearrangement joins TRBV5-6 to TRBJ2-1; 7 bases align to TRBD1. CDR3 length: 15 residues. V gave up 7 bases and J gave up 1 base; unmatched junction bases: 8. In germline, CDR1 is SGHDT, CDR2 YYEEEE. This CDR3 is CASLRRTGSYNEQFF. In DNA, the CDR3 is TGTGCCAGCTTACGTCGGACAGGTTCCTACAATGAGCAGTTCTTC. Based on the CDR3 plus reference TRBV5-6 and TRBJ2-1, the full variable domain is DAGVTQSPTHLIKTRGQQVTLRCSPKSGHDTVSWYQQALGQGPQFIFQYYEEEERQRGNFPDRFSGHQFPNYSSELNVNALLLGDSALYLCASLRRTGSYNEQFFGPGTRLTVL.

Many counts were recorded for this clonotype. The chain is built from TRBV28 and TRBJ2-1, with D possibly TRBD2 on 5 matching bases. Trimming took 3 bases from V and 7 from J, leaving 13 bases between them. Germline lookup yields CDR1 MDHEN and CDR2 SYDVKM. The CDR3 sequence is 14 residues long. CDR3 DNA: TGTGCCAGCAGTTTCGGGATGTCTCGGAATGAGCAGTTCTTC. It translates to CASSFGMSRNEQFF.